One sample yielded the 18 T cell receptor beta chains listed below, sequenced in a study of T cell changes during pregnancy in multiple sclerosis (dated by TCRdb to the late 2010s). Receptor amplification or capture employed the immunoSEQ multiplex PCR assay. TCRdb holds this immuneACCESS table with in-frame rearrangements only. Some clones are missing; in checked studies, unresolved V genes explain under half, and the rest has no known cause. The sample table lists 100,000 or so clones, roughly 92% of them with a count of one. The ten largest clones capture approximately 1.2% of the sample. The input for sequencing was peripheral blood, taken in the second trimester of pregnancy. These receptors were obtained from a female donor with multiple sclerosis, enrolled in a pregnancy study.

V and J are TRBV19 and TRBJ2-1; 8 nucleotides agree with TRBD1. The germline V gene encodes CDR1 LNHDA and CDR2 SQIVND (reference sequence). V trimming: 6 bases; J trimming: 6 bases; junction bases outside the gene matches: 1. The CDR3 length is 12 residues. The DNA for the CDR3 is TGTGCCAGTAGAACAGGGGGCAATGAGCAGTTCTTC. Protein product: CASRTGGNEQFF. Filled out from reference TRBV19 and TRBJ2-1, the complete variable domain reads DGGITQSPKYLFRKEGQNVTLSCEQNLNHDAMYWYRQDPGQGLRLIYYSQIVNDFQKGDIAEGYSVSREKKESFPLTVTSAQKNPTAFYLCASRTGGNEQFFGPGTRLTVL.

This rearrangement joins TRBV7-6 to TRBJ2-2; TRBD1 might be the D (5 bases). The germline CDR1 and CDR2 sequences are SGHVS and FNYEAQ. The CDR3 has 16 amino acids. Trimming left V 5 bases short and J 0 bases short, with 13 bases between. CDR3 in DNA: TGTGCCAGCAGCCTCTCCCCCAGGGCGAACACCGGGGAGCTGTTTTTT. Its protein is CASSLSPRANTGELFF.

The chain recombines TRBV9 with TRBJ2-7; 7 bases match TRBD2. The junction had 17 bases not matched to a gene; V was cut back by 5 bases and J by 6 bases. The length of the CDR3 is 16 residues. CDR1 is SGDLS, CDR2 YYNGEE, per germline. The CDR3 bases are TGTGCCAGCAGTCGGGGGGTAGCGGTGGGGTCTGCCGAGCAGTACTTC. This codes for CASSRGVAVGSAEQYF.

The gene calls are TRBV11-2 and TRBJ1-2; TRBD1 agrees at 7 bases. This CDR3 is 13 amino acids long. The V segment lost 5 bases and the J segment 4 bases; nucleotides outside the gene matches: 4. Germline V gene lookup returns CDR1 SGHAT and CDR2 FQNNGV. The CDR3 nucleotides are TGTGCCAGCAGCGTTCAGGGGGTCTATGGCTACACCTTC. Encoded protein: CASSVQGVYGYTF.

V and J are TRBV6-6 and TRBJ2-2; D is possibly TRBD2 (6 bases). Trimming took off 6 bases at V and 0 bases at J, with 11 bases between the two ends. Germline lookup yields CDR1 MNHNY and CDR2 SVGAGI (reference sequence). The CDR3 has 15 amino acids. The CDR3 loop is CASSPIAANTGELFF. The CDR3 nucleotides read TGTGCCAGCAGCCCGATAGCGGCGAACACCGGGGAGCTGTTTTTT.

This sequence joins TRBV30 and TRBJ2-2; 14 nucleotides agree with TRBD2. Per the germline V gene, CDR1 is GTSNPN and CDR2 is SVGIG (reference sequence). Losses at the gene ends were 2 bases for V and 4 bases for J; bases not matched to a gene: 6. This CDR3 is 17 amino acids long. The CDR3, as DNA: TGTGCCTGGAGTTCCACCGGGACTAGCGGGAGCACCGGGGAGCTGTTTTTT. Translated: CAWSSTGTSGSTGELFF.

The rearrangement links TRBV25-1 to TRBJ1-1, with 12 nucleotides matching TRBD1. CDR1 is MGHDK and CDR2 is SYGVNS in the germline V gene. CDR3 length equals 15 residues. With V trimmed by 4 bases and J by 4 bases, 4 bases remained unmatched. The CDR3 DNA reads as TGTGCCAGCAGTGGGGACAGGGGGCTCGTCACTGAAGCTTTCTTT. Its translation is CASSGDRGLVTEAFF.

V gene TRBV6-4 combines with J gene TRBJ2-3, with 11 positions matching TRBD2. Germline V gene sequence: CDR1 MRHNA, CDR2 SNTAGT. CDR3 size: 18 residues. V lost 6 bases, J lost 0 bases, and 11 bases stayed unmatched. The CDR3 sequence: CASSNRTSGRTSTDTQYF. The CDR3 bases are TGTGCCAGCAGCAACCGGACTAGCGGGCGAACTAGCACAGATACGCAGTATTTT.

The gene calls are TRBV19 and TRBJ2-7, with D tentatively TRBD1 (5 bases). The ends were cut back, 3 bases at V and 1 base at J, with 7 bases in the middle. Germline CDR1 is LNHDA and CDR2 is SQIVND (reference sequence). This CDR3 comprises 13 residues. CDR3 loop: CASSIQGSYEQYF. The CDR3 bases are TGTGCCAGTAGTATCCAGGGTTCCTACGAGCAGTACTTC.

The CDR3 loop is CAITTTTGGSGNTIYF. CDR3 nucleotides: TGTGCCATCACCACCACGACAGGGGGCTCTGGAAACACCATATATTTT. V usage is TRBV10-3 and J usage is TRBJ1-3; 9 bases agree with TRBD1. J lost 0 bases, V lost 7 bases, and 7 bases had no gene match. The CDR3 has 16 residues. In germline, CDR1 is ENHRY, CDR2 SYGVKD.

This sequence joins TRBV5-4 and TRBJ1-5; 9 bases are shared with TRBD1. The germline V gene encodes CDR1 SGHNT and CDR2 YYREEE (reference sequence). V was clipped by 4 bases and J by 4 bases; unmatched bases: 6. The CDR3 runs 15 residues. CDR3 bases: TGTGCCAGCAGCGAAGGACAGGGGAGGAATCAGCCCCAGCATTTT. Its protein is CASSEGQGRNQPQHF.

The chain is built from TRBV13 and TRBJ2-7; possible D gene TRBD1, 6 bases. There are 14 residues in the CDR3. Trimming removed 4 bases from V and 2 bases from J, with 12 bases in between. Germline V gene sequence: CDR1 PRHDT, CDR2 FYEKMQ (reference sequence). DNA for the CDR3: TGTGCCAGCAGCTCGACAGGCCACCCCTACGAGCAGTACTTC. It yields the protein CASSSTGHPYEQYF.

The CDR3 sequence: CASSPWTGRDTEAFF. CDR3 bases: TGTGCCAGCAGTCCGTGGACAGGGAGGGACACTGAAGCTTTCTTT. This chain uses TRBV28 with TRBJ1-1; TRBD1 aligns across 8 bases. The germline gives CDR1 MDHEN, CDR2 SYDVKM. The J segment lost 3 bases and the V segment lost 5 bases, leaving 8 bases of the junction unmatched. This CDR3 has 15 residues.

The genes are TRBV30 and TRBJ2-3; D is possibly TRBD2 (5 bases). Germline lookup yields CDR1 GTSNPN and CDR2 SVGIG (reference sequence). The V and J ends lost 4 bases and 0 bases respectively, with 14 bases between them. The CDR3 has 15 amino acids. CDR3 in amino acids: CAWTTVGASTDTQYF. The CDR3 DNA is TGTGCCTGGACCACGGTGGGAGCCAGCACAGATACGCAGTATTTT.

V gene TRBV10-2 combines with J gene TRBJ2-1; a weak D match, TRBD2 (6 bases). The CDR3 extends over 16 amino acids. V lost 7 bases, J lost 4 bases, and 20 bases lay in between. Germline values: CDR1 WSHSY, CDR2 SAAADI. CDR3 in amino acids: CASTQGRDSIYNEQFF. DNA of the CDR3: TGCGCCAGCACGCAGGGTAGGGACTCGATATACAATGAGCAGTTCTTC.

This sequence joins TRBV6-1 and TRBJ2-6, with no clear D. This CDR3 has 18 residues. Trimming pared 2 bases from V and 0 bases from J, leaving 14 bases between. In germline, CDR1 is MNHNS, CDR2 SASEGT. The CDR3 is CASSERRTYYSGANVLTF. The CDR3 DNA is TGTGCCAGCAGTGAACGGCGTACCTACTACTCTGGGGCCAACGTCCTGACTTTC.

V gene TRBV10-3 combines with J gene TRBJ1-2, with D unresolved. This CDR3 contains 14 residues. Trimming removed 2 bases at V and 6 bases at J, with 13 bases between. Germline CDR1 is ENHRY and CDR2 is SYGVKD. The CDR3 reads CAISETVQADGYTF. Written as DNA, the CDR3 is TGTGCCATCAGTGAGACAGTCCAAGCGGATGGCTACACCTTC.

The V call is TRBV9, the J call TRBJ1-3, with TRBD1 as a possible D gene (5 bases). The germline CDR1 and CDR2 sequences are SGDLS and YYNGEE. The V and J ends lost 4 bases and 0 bases respectively, with 11 bases between them. The CDR3 consists of 15 residues. CDR3 in amino acids: CASSPQGLSGNTIYF. The CDR3 bases are TGTGCCAGCAGCCCCCAGGGCCTCTCTGGAAACACCATATATTTT.